The present T cell receptor beta chain was sequenced within a study of T cells in Graves' hyperthyroidism and ophthalmopathy. Overall study context: The initial diagnosis was the point when peripheral blood was collected, ahead of any treatment. Whole-study findings and limits: Ophthalmopathy cases were set apart from stable hyperthyroidism by a 13 V-J model.

RNA transcripts provided the source from which TCR beta CDR3 regions were amplified. During a first-round RT-PCR of the TCR CDR3, the HTBI primer set was used. TCRdb independently ran MiXCR on the multiplex PCR reads; one entry per CDR3 protein. The repertoire consists of around 450,000 distinct CDR3 sequences, with 15% to 18% occurring once and the leading ten covering almost 8%. CDR1 MDHEN and CDR2 SYDVKM come from the germline V gene. Trimming removed 5 bases at V and 5 bases at J, with 21 bases between. The CDR3 is made up of 17 amino acids. Pregnant or lactating patients were excluded, as were those with uncontrolled infection or other autoimmune disease. To note about this clonotype: What it recognizes is unknown.

The origin of this receptor is a woman between 18 and 29 years old with Graves' hyperthyroidism. The sequenced sample consisted of blood. The chain employs TRBV28 and TRBJ2-2, with D perhaps TRBD1 (6 bases). The CDR3 loop reads CASSQALGTGYTGELFF. In nucleotides, the CDR3 is TGTGCCAGCAGTCAAGCGTTAGGTACAGGGTATACCGGGGAGCTGTTTTTT.